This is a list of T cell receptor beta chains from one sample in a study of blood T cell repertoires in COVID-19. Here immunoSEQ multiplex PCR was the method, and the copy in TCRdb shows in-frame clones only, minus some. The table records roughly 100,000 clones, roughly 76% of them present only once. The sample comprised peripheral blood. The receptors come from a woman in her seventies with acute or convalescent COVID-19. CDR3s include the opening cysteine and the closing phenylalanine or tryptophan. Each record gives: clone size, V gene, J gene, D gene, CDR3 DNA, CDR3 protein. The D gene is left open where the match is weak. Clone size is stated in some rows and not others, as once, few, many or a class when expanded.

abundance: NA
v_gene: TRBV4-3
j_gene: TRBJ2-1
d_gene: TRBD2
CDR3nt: TGCGCCAGCAGCCAAGATACCTTAGCGGGAGGGCGGGTAAATGAGCAGTTCTTC
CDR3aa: CASSQDTLAGGRVNEQFF

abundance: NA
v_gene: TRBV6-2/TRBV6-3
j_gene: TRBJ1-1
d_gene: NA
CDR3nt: TGTGCCAGCAGTTACATGCGCGGAAGGAACACTGAAGCTTTCTTT
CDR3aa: CASSYMRGRNTEAFF

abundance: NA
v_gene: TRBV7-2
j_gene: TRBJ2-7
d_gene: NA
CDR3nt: TGTGCCAGCAGACCAACAGGGTCCTACGAGCAGTACTTC
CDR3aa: CASRPTGSYEQYF

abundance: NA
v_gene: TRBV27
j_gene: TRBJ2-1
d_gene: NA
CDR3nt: TGTGCCAGCAGTTTAGGGAGCTCCTACAATGAGCAGTTCTTC
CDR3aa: CASSLGSSYNEQFF

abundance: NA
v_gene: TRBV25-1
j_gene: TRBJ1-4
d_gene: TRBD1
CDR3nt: TGTGCCAGCAGTGCCCGGGACAGAACTAATGAAAAACTGTTTTTT
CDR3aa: CASSARDRTNEKLFF

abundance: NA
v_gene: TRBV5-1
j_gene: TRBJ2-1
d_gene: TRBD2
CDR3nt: TGCGCCAGCAGCCCCGGACTAGCGGGAGGGAAACCCCACTACAATGAGCAGTTCTTC
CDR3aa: CASSPGLAGGKPHYNEQFF

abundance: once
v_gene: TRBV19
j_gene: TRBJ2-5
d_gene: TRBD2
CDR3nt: TGTGCCAGTAGTATTGGTAGCGGGGACCAAGAGACCCAGTACTTC
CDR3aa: CASSIGSGDQETQYF

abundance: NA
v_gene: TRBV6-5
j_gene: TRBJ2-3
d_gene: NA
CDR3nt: TGTGCCAGCACACCGAGACGACAGGGCACAGATACGCAGTATTTT
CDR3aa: CASTPRRQGTDTQYF

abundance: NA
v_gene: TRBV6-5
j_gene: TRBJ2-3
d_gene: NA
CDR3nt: TGTGCCAGCAGTTCGGTGGGCACAGATACGCAGTATTTT
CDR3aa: CASSSVGTDTQYF

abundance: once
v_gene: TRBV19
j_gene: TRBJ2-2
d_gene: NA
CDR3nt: TGTGCCAGTAGTATAGGGCAGGTCCAGGGCACCGGGGAGCTGTTTTTT
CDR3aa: CASSIGQVQGTGELFF

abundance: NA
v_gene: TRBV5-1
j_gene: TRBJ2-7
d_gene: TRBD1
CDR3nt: TGCGCCAGCAGCAGGGGGACAGGGGGCGCGCACGAGCAGTACTTC
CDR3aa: CASSRGTGGAHEQYF

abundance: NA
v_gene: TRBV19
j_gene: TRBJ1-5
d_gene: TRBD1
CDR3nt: TGTGCCAGTAACCTCGACAGGGAGCAGCCCCAGCATTTT
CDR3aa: CASNLDREQPQHF

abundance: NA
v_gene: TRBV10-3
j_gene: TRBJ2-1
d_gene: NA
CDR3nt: TGTGCCATCAGCCAGCGATTAGCGGAGGGACCTTACAATGAGCAGTTCTTC
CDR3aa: CAISQRLAEGPYNEQFF

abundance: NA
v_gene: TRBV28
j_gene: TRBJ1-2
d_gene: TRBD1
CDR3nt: TGTGCCAGCAGTCCTATTAGGTTCCAGGGGGCTAACTATGGCTACACCTTC
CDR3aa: CASSPIRFQGANYGYTF

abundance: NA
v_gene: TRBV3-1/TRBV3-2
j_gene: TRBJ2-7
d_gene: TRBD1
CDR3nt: TGTGCCAGCAGGTCAGGGGGACAACAGTACTTC
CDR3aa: CASRSGGQQYF